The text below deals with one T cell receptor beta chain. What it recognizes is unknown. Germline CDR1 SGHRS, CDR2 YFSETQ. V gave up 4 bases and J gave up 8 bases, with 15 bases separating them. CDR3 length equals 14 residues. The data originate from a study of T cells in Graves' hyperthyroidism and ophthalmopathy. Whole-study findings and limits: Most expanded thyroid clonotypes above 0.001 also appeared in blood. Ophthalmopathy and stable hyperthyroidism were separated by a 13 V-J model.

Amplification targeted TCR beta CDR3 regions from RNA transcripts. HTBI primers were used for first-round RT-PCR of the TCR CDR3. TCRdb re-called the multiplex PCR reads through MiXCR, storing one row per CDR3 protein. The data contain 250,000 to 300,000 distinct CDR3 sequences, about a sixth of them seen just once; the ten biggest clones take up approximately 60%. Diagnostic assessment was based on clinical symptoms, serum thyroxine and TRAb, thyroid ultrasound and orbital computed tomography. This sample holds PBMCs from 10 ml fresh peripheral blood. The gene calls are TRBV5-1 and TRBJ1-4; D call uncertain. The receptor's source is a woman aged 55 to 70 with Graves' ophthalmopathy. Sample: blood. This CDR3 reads CASSPEPAEEKLFF. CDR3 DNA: TGCGCCAGCAGCCCGGAACCAGCGGAGGAAAAACTGTTTTTT.